This TCR beta chain emerged from a study of T cell clonality in common variable immunodeficiency. The data were produced by immunoSEQ multiplex PCR, yet TCRdb's version contains in-frame clones alone and is incomplete. The record shows about 45,000 clones for this sample, with no singletons present. In its sample, this clone was seen many times. Sequencing was performed on peripheral blood mononuclear cells. The receptor's source is a person between 18 and 69 years old in good health.

The chain's CDR3 is CAGTGPGNTIYF. CDR3 DNA, as far as it was read: TGTGCCGGCACAGGCCCTGGAAACACC. V is TRBV5-4 and J is TRBJ1-3; maybe TRBD1 (5 bases). The read finishes 3 residues shy of the CDR3 end, and the germline J gene is used to complete it. V lost 10 bases and J lost 2, with 10 bases in between. The CDR3 extends over 12 amino acids. Germline assignment: CDR1 SGHNT and CDR2 YYREEE (reference sequence).